The entry that follows covers one T cell receptor beta chain sequence. Its antigen is unidentified. The V end was cut by 4 bases, the J end by 1 base, with 7 bases between. There are 13 residues in the CDR3. From germline, CDR1 is MGHRA and CDR2 YSYEKL. The second PCR ran about 6 to 12 cycles with a sample-barcoded 5' primer and J-beta primers. TCRdb used MiXCR to reprocess the 5' RACE reads, holding one entry per CDR3 protein. The repertoire holds around 1.5 million distinct CDR3 sequences, with around 55% as singletons. This sample was included in a study of blood T cells in healthy people across ages. Overall study findings and caveats: More naive CD4+ cells and higher diversity were found in long-lived than in aged donors.

This TCR derives from a man between 18 and 35 years old in good health. Specimen: blood. The V call is TRBV4-1, the J call TRBJ1-1; D is unclear. CDR3 in amino acids: CASSRAENTEAFF. CDR3 coding DNA: TGCGCCAGCAGCCGAGCGGAGAACACTGAAGCTTTCTTT.